This T cell receptor beta chain originates from a study of shared clonotypes between healthy human individuals. This clone was counted a single time. TCRdb keeps only in-frame clones here, not all; method: immunoSEQ multiplex PCR. This table holds 1,400,000 or so clones, approximately 98.5% found once. Source material: naive CD4+ T cells sorted from blood. The sample's subset: CD45RA+ positively selected. The clonotype comes from a man aged 25-45 years in good health.

For the CDR3, the DNA is TGTGCCAGCAGTTATAAGGCGGGAGTCACCTACAATGAGCAGTTCTTC. It translates to CASSYKAGVTYNEQFF. This chain joins TRBV6-6 and TRBJ2-1; 7 positions agree with TRBD2. The CDR3 totals 16 residues. V gave up 3 bases and J gave up 2 bases; unmatched junction bases: 7. The germline V gene encodes CDR1 MNHNY and CDR2 SVGAGI (reference sequence).